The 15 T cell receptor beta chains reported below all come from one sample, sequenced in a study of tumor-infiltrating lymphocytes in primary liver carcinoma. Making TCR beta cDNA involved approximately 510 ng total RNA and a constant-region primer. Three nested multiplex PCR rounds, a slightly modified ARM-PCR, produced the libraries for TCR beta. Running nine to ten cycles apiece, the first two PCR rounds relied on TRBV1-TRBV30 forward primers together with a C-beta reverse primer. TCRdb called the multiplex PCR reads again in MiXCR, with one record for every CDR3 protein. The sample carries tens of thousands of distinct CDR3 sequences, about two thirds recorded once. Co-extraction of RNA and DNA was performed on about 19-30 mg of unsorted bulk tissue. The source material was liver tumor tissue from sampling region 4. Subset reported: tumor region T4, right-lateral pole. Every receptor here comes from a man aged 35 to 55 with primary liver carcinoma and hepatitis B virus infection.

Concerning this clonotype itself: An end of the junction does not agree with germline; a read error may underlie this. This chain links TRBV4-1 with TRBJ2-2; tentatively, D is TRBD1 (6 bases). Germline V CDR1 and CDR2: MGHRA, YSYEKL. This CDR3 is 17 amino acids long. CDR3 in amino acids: CASSLPRAGANTGELFF. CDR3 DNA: TGCGCTAGCAGCCTACCCCGGGCAGGGGCGAACACCGGGGAGCTGTTTTTT.

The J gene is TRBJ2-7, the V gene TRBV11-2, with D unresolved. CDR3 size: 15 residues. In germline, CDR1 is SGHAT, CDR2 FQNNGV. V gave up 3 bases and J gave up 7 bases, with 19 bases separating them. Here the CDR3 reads CASSFESGISGEQYF. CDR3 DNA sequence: TGTGCCAGCAGCTTCGAGTCCGGCATCTCTGGTGAGCAGTACTTC.

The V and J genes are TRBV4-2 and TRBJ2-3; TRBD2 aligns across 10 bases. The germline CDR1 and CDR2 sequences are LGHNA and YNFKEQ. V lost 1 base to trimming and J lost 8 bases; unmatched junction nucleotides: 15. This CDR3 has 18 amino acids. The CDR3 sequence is CASSQVVLLAGATSTQYF. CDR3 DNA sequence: TGTGCCAGCAGCCAAGTGGTGCTTCTAGCGGGAGCGACAAGTACGCAGTATTTT.

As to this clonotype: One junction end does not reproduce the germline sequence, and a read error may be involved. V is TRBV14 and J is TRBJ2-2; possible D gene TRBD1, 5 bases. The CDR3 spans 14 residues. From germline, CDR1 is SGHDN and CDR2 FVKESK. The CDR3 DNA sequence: TGTGCCGGCAGCCAAACTACAGGCCTCGGGGAGCTGTTTTTT. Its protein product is CAGSQTTGLGELFF.

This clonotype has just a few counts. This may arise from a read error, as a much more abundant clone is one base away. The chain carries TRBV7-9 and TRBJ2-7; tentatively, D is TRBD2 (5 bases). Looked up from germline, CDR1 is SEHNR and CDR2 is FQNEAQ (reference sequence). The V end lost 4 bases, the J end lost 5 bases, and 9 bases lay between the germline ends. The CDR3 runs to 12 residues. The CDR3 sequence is CASSWAEDEQYF. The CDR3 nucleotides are TGTGCCAGCAGCTGGGCGGAGGACGAGCAGTACTTC.

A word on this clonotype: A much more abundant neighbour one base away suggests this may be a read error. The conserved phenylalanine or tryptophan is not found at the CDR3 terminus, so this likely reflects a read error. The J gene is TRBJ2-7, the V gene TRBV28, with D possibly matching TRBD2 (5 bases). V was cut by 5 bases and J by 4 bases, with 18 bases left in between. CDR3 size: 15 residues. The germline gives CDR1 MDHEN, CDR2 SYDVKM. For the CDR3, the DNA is TGTGCCAGCAGTACGGCGAGGGTGGGCAATTACGAGCAGTACTTA. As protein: CASSTARVGNYEQYL.

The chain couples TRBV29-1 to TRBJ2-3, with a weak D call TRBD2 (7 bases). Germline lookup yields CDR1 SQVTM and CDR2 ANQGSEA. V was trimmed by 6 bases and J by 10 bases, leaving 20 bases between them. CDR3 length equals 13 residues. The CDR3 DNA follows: TGCAGCGTCCGGAGGGGGGGCGGACATGCGCAGTATTTT. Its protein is CSVRRGGGHAQYF.

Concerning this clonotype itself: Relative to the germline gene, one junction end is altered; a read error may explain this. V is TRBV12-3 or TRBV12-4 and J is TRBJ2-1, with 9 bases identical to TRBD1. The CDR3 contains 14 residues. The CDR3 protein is CASSRDREINEQFF. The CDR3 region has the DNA TGTGCCAGCAGTCGGGACAGGGAGATCAATGAGCAGTTTTTC.

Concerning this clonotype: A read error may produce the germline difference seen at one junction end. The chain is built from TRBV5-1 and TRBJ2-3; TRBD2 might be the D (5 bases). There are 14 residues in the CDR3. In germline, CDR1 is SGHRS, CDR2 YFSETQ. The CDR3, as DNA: TGCCCCAGCAGAATTCAGGAGGGCACAGATACGCAGTATTTT. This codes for CPSRIQEGTDTQYF. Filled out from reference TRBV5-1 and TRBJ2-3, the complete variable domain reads KAGVTQTPRYLIKTRGQQVTLSCSPISGHRSVSWYQQTPGQGLQFLFEYFSETQRNKGNFPGRFSGRQFSNSRSEMNVSTLELGDSALYLCPSRIQEGTDTQYFGPGTRLTVL.

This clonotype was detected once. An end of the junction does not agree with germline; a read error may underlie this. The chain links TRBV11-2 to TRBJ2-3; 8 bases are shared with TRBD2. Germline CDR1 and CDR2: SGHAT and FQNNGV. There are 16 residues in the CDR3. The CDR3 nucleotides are TGTGCCAACAGCTTACAAGCGGGAGTCAGCACAGATACGCAATATTTT. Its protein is CANSLQAGVSTDTQYF.

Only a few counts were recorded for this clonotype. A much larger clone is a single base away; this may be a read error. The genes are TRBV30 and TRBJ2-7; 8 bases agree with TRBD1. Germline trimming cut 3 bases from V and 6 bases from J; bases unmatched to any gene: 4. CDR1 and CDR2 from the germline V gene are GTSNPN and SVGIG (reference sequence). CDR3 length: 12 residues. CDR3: CAWRVGQGEQYF. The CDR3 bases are TGTGCCTGGAGAGTAGGACAGGGCGAGCAGTACTTC.

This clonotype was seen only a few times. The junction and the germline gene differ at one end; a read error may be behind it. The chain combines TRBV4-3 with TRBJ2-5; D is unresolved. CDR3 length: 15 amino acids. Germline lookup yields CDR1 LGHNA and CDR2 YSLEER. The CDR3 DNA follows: TGCGCCAACAGCCAAGCAGTCCGTTTGACTGAGACCCAGTACTTC. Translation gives CANSQAVRLTETQYF.

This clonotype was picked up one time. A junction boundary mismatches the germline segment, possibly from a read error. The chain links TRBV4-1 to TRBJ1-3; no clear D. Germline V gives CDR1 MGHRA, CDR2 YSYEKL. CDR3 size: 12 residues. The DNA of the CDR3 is TGCGCCGGGAGCCAAAACGGCCTCAACCCGGATTTT. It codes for CAGSQNGLNPDF.

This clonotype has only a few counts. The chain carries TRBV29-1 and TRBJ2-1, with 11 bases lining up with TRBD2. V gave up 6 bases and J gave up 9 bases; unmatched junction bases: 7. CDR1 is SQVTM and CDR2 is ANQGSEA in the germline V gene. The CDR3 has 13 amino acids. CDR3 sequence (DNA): TGCAGCGTGACTAGCGGGAAGCACTGTGAGCAGTTCTTC. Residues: CSVTSGKHCEQFF.

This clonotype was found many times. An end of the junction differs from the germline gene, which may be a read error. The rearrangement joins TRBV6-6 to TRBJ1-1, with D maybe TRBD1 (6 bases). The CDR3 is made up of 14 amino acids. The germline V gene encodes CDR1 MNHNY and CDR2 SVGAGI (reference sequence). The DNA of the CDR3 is TGTGCCAGCCAAACCACAGGGATGAAGACTGAAGCTTTCTTT. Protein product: CASQTTGMKTEAFF.